Described below is a single TCR beta chain sequence and its context. Its recognized antigen is unknown. Per-base qualities were not stored, and no clone one base away is much larger. The data were taken from a study of beta chain features in type 1 diabetes (dated by TCRdb to between 2017 and 2018). Study-level background: Mean age, gender distribution, total cell number and subset yield were not different between patients and healthy donors. Naive and central memory subsets were obtained from all 30 or so donors, but regulatory and stem cell-like memory subsets were isolated from only 8 patients and roughly eight healthy donors. In the study, recently diagnosed type 1 diabetes patients and matched healthy donors were compared on the TCRB repertoires of their sorted circulating CD4+ T cell subsets. Across all samples, some 100,000,000 sorted cells were examined, and cell number per subset correlated strongly with RNA yield.

The junction shows trimming of 6 bases on V and 1 base on J, plus 15 bases between the germline ends. The germline V gene encodes CDR1 MNHEY and CDR2 SVGAGI. The CDR3 sequence holds 15 residues, the cysteine and phenylalanine included. Solely the CDR3 DNA is kept, with 45 bases framed from the first base. All of the isolated RNA was reverse transcribed with the High Capacity cDNA Reverse Transcription Kit, so expressed TCRB transcripts were sequenced. Deep immunoSEQ sequencing was applied to naive, central memory and regulatory T cell samples, giving an average of about 3.57 million total reads per sample. Sorted cells were lysed in RLT buffer, and RNA was extracted using DNase-treated RNeasy Micro or Mini kits according to cell number. Each cell subset was processed on its own to prevent cross-contamination, while patient and healthy donor samples were processed together. TCRB sequences were amplified from cDNA with the immunoSEQ multiplex PCR, producing 87-bp fragments spanning the CDR3 region. Sequencing of the amplicons was performed on the Illumina HiSeq platform. Per the original workflow: Synthetic template baselines were used to correct PCR bias computationally, reads within Hamming distance 2 were collapsed, and singletons that could not be merged were discarded. Reads were aligned to IMGT to assign V, D and J genes, CDR3 length, and insertions or deletions at six rearrangement sites. Clonotype counts were normalized to sorted cell number within each subset before computing true diversity and Gini coefficients with the tcR R package. Repertoire sharing was quantified using the overlap coefficient calculated on TCRB nucleotide sequences. Out-of-frame TCRB sequences from naive cells were analyzed as a proxy for the pre-selection repertoire. The table was pulled from immuneACCESS by TCRdb, which kept in-frame rearrangements only. Such tables lose some clones; where checked, under half of the loss comes from unresolved V genes, and the rest has no known cause. D and trimming were read from the DNA, whereas the V and J calls and clone size are those reported in that table. Within this sample are under 950,000 clones, with 15% to 20% of them counted one time only. 0.02% to 0.025% of the sample goes to the ten largest clones.

Study-wide conclusions, independent of this receptor: Sequencing cDNA rather than genomic DNA could over-represent highly expressing activated cells, although activation and CD3 levels did not differ between groups. Type 1 diabetes patients showed a moderate but significant shortening of TCRB CDR3 length in all four CD4+ subsets. PCR may preferentially amplify shorter templates, but because patient and control samples were amplified and corrected together, any resulting skew would affect both groups equally. Patients with type 1 diabetes made fewer insertions and deleted more nucleotides at VDJ recombination sites, implying thymic rearrangement abnormalities. HLA sub-analyses involved small numbers of individuals, so any influence of HLA type on TCRB rearrangement remained unresolved. Naive, central memory and regulatory TCRB repertoires appeared to be more similar among patients than among healthy donors.

Each donor gave one peripheral blood draw, averaging around 120 mL, which was collected into heparinised tubes. Naive, central memory, regulatory and stem cell-like memory CD4+ T cells were sorted on a BD FACSAria II using a panel including CD45RO, CCR7, CD25, CD127, CD95 and CD27. A purity above 95% was achieved for all sorted populations. PBMCs were isolated immediately by Lymphoprep density gradient centrifugation and stained directly without culture. Samples were stained and sorted in pairs, with one healthy donor and one patient per experiment, so that batch effects were minimized. The V and J genes are TRBV6-5 and TRBJ2-5, with the D gene tentatively TRBD1 or TRBD2, based on 6 matching bases in each. Specimen: naive CD4+ T cells from blood. The meaning of the sample's cell subset or site label: true naive CD4+ T cells. This TCR was recovered from a woman aged 18-29 years in good health. The CDR3 reads as follows: CASSRGLPPQETQYF. Read as DNA, the sequence is TGTGCCAGCAGCAGGGGACTGCCTCCCCAAGAGACCCAGTACTTC.